The present T cell receptor beta chain was sequenced within a study of shared clonotypes between healthy human individuals. Across the study: Researchers assigned three CD4 naive, three CD4 memory, two CD8 naive and one CD8 memory plate to each donor.

Data came from immunoSEQ multiplex PCR; TCRdb stores just in-frame clones and leaves some out. This sample has under 2,000,000 clones, with about 95% found just once. Of note for this clone: Its antigen remains unidentified. The same CDR3 arises from other DNA sequences in this sample as well.

This CDR3 is 13 amino acids long. The V and J ends lost 3 bases and 4 bases respectively, with 10 bases between them. Germline V gene sequence: CDR1 KGHSH, CDR2 LQKENI. Whole-study results and caveats: As a rule, naive subsets had a larger estimated richness than memory subsets.

CD8 cells regarded as naive lacked CD45RO, were positively chosen for CCR7, and omitted terminally differentiated effector memory CD45RA+ cells. The clonotype comes from a man aged 18 to 30 in good health. What was sequenced was naive CD8+ T cells sorted from blood. V usage is TRBV18 and J usage is TRBJ2-7; unclear D gene. The CDR3 reads CASSPPDSYEQYF. CDR3 bases: TGTGCCAGCTCACCCCCAGATTCTTACGAGCAGTACTTC.